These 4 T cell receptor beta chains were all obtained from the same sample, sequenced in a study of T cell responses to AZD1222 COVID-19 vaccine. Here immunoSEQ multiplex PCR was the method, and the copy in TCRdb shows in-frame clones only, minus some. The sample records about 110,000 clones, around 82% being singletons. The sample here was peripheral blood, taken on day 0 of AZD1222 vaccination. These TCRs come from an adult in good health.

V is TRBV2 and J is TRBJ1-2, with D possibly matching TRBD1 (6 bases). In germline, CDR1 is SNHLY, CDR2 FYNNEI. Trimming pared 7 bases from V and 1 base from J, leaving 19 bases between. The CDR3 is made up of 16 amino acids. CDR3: CASTGRTGPHNYGYTF. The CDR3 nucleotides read TGTGCCAGCACGGGTCGCACAGGGCCCCATAACTATGGCTACACCTTC. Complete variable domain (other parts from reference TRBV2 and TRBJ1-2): EPEVTQTPSHQVTQMGQEVILRCVPISNHLYFYWYRQILGQKVEFLVSFYNNEISEKSEIFDDQFSVERPDGSNFTLKIRSTKLEDSAMYFCASTGRTGPHNYGYTFGSGTRLTVV.

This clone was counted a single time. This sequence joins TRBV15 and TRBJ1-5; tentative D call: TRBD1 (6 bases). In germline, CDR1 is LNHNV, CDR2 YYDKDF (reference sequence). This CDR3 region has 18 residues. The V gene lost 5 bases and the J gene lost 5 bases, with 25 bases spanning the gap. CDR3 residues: CATSRTSEGVLWDQPQHF. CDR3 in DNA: TGTGCCACCAGCCGAACCAGCGAGGGGGTTTTATGGGATCAGCCCCAGCATTTT.

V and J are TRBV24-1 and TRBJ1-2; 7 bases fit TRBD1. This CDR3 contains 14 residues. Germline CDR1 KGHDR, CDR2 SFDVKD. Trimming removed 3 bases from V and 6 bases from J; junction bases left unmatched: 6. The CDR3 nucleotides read TGTGCCACCAGTGATAGGGGACAGCGAAATGGCTACACCTTC. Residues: CATSDRGQRNGYTF.

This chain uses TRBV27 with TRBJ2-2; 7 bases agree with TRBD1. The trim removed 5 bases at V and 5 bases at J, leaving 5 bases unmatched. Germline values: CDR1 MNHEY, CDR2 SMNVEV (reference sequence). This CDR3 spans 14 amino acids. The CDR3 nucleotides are TGTGCCAGCAGTGCAGGGGGTACGACCGGGGAGCTGTTTTTT. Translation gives CASSAGGTTGELFF.